The 3 T cell receptor beta chains given below trace back to one sample, sequenced in a study of T and B cells in COVID-19 patients. Each TRB amplification used roughly 240-550 ng of genomic DNA from blood. BIOMED2 TRB-A/B primer pools were used in multiplex TRB PCR. TCRdb passed the multiplex PCR reads through MiXCR, listing each CDR3 protein once. This sample has under 20,000 distinct CDR3 sequences, with over 25% found just once. Sequencing used blood. These receptors originate from a human donor who had recovered from COVID-19.

The rearrangement joins TRBV9 to TRBJ2-3; 11 bases are a match to TRBD2. The V segment lost 0 bases and the J segment 3 bases; nucleotides outside the gene matches: 6. Germline lookup yields CDR1 SGDLS and CDR2 YYNGEE. The CDR3 loop spans 17 amino acids. The CDR3 loop reads CASSVAVTSGGTDTQYF. The CDR3 DNA follows: TGTGCCAGCAGCGTAGCGGTAACTAGCGGGGGTACAGATACGCAGTATTTT.

This clonotype was seen more than once but under ten times. The J gene is TRBJ1-1, the V gene TRBV5-5; D is uncertain. Trimming shortened V by 1 base and J by 4 bases, and 17 bases separated the two germline ends. CDR1 is SGHKS and CDR2 is YYEKEE in the germline V gene (reference sequence). The CDR3 runs 16 residues. Written as DNA, the CDR3 is TGTGCCAGCAGCTTGCCCGACGCGGGGTTGAGCACTGAAGCTTTCTTT. Its protein is CASSLPDAGLSTEAFF. Variable domain in full (rest from reference TRBV5-5 and TRBJ1-1): DAGVTQSPTHLIKTRGQQVTLRCSPISGHKSVSWYQQVLGQGPQFIFQYYEKEERGRGNFPDRFSARQFPNYSSELNVNALLLGDSALYLCASSLPDAGLSTEAFFGQGTRLTVV.

The V call is TRBV20-1, the J call TRBJ2-2; TRBD2 might be the D (6 bases). CDR1 and CDR2 (germline): DFQATT, SNEGSKA (reference sequence). V was pared by 4 bases and J by 0 bases, with 9 bases between. CDR3 length: 14 amino acids. CDR3 in DNA: TGCAGTGCTACCGGCGGGACGAACACCGGGGAGCTGTTTTTT. Its translation is CSATGGTNTGELFF.